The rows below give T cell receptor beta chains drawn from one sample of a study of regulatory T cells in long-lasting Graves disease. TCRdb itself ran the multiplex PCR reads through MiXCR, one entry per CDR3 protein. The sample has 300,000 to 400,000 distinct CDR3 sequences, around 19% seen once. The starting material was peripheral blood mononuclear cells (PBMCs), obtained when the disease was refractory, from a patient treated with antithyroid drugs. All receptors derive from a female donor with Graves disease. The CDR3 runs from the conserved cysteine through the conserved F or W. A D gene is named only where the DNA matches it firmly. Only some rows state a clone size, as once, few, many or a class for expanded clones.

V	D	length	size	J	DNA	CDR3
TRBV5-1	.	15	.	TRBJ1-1	TGCGCCAGCAGCCTGGATTCGGACAAGAACACTGAAGCTTTCTTT	CASSLDSDKNTEAFF
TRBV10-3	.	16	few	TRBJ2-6	TGTGCCATCAGCGTTAAACAGGGCTTGGCTTCCACGGTCCTGACTTTC	CAISVKQGLASTVLTF
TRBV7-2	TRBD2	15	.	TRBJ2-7	TGTGCCAGCAGCTCCACTAGCGGGGGGGCCTACGAGCAGTACTTC	CASSSTSGGAYEQYF
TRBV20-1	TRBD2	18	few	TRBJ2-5	TGCAGTGCTAGAGATCTACTAGCGGGGGCCCGGATACAAGAGACCCAGTACTTC	CSARDLLAGARIQETQYF
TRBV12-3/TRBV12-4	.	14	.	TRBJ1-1	TGTGCCAGCAGCATCGGGACAAGAAGCACTGAAGCTTTCTTT	CASSIGTRSTEAFF
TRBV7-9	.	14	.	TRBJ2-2	TGTGCCAGCAGCCCAACATTGAACACCGGGGAGCTGTTTTTT	CASSPTLNTGELFF
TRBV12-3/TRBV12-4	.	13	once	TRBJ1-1	TGTGCCAGCAGTTTTGGGGCCCCCGCTGAAGCTTTCTTT	CASSFGAPAEAFF
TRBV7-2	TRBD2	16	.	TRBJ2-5	TGTGCCAGCAGCTTAGTGGCTAGCGGGACCTCAGAGACCCAGTACTTC	CASSLVASGTSETQYF
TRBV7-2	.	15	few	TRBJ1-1	TGTGCCAGCAGCTTAATCGGGGAGAGGGCCACTGAAGCTTTCTTT	CASSLIGERATEAFF
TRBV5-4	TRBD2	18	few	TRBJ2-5	TGTGCCAGCAGCGCGGGACTAGCGGGGGGTCCGAGGGAAGAGACCCAGTACTTC	CASSAGLAGGPREETQYF
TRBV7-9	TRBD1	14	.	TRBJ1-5	TGTGCCAGCAGCTTGGGACAGGGAGTTCAGCCCCAGCATTTT	CASSLGQGVQPQHF
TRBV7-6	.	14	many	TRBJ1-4	TGTGCCAGCAGCCAGCAGGGAGCTAATGAAAAACTGTTTTTT	CASSQQGANEKLFF
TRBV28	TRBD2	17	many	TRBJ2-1	TGTGCCAGCAGTTTCTATCAGGCTAGCGGGATCTACAATGAGCAGTTCTTC	CASSFYQASGIYNEQFF
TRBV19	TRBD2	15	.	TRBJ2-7	TGTGCCAGTAGTATAGGTGGACTAGCGGCCTACGAGCAGTACTTC	CASSIGGLAAYEQYF
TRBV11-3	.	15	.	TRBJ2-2	TGTGCCAGCAGCTCCCAGCGTACGAACACCGGGGAGCTGTTTTTT	CASSSQRTNTGELFF
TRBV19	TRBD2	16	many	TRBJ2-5	TGTGCCAGTAGTATACCCGGCGGGAGGCACCAAGAGACCCAGTACTTC	CASSIPGGRHQETQYF
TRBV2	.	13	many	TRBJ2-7	TGTGCCAGCAGCTCAACGGCCTCCTACGAGCAGTACTTC	CASSSTASYEQYF
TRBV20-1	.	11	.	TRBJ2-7	TGCAGTGCTAGTCCCCCCCCCGAGCAGTACTTC	CSASPPPEQYF
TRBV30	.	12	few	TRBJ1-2	TGTGCCTGGGAACAGCTCGGCTATGGCTACACCTTC	CAWEQLGYGYTF
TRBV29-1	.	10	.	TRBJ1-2	TGCAGCGTTGAACTTGTAGGCAGGGCCTTC	CSVELVGRAF
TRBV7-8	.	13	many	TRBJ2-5	TGTGCCAGCAGCTTATGGCCCCGGGAGACCCAGTACTTC	CASSLWPRETQYF
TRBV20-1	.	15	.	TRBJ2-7	TGCAGTGCTATCTCCCCGGGGCTGAGCTCCTACGAGCAGTACTTC	CSAISPGLSSYEQYF
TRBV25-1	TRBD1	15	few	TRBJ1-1	TGTGCCAGCAGTGCAGACAGGGCGGGGGGTACTGAAGCTTTCTTT	CASSADRAGGTEAFF
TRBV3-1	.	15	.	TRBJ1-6	TGTGCCAGCAGCCAATACTTCGGAACGAATTCACCCCTCCACTTT	CASSQYFGTNSPLHF
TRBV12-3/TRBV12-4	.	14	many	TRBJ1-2	TGTGCCAGCATCGCGAGGGGGGCTAACTATGGCTACACCTTC	CASIARGANYGYTF
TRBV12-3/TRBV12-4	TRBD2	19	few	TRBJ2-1	TGTGCCAGCAGTTTAGCAAGGACTAGCGGGAGGCATTCCGACAATGAGCAGTTCTTC	CASSLARTSGRHSDNEQFF
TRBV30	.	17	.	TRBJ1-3	TGTGCCTGGGACTGGGGACGGGTACGTTCCTCTGGAAACACCATATATTTT	CAWDWGRVRSSGNTIYF
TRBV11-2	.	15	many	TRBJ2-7	TGTGCCAGCAGCTTAGTAGACAAGCCGTCCTACGAGCAGTACTTC	CASSLVDKPSYEQYF
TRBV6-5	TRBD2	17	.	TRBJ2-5	TGTGCCAGCAGTTATCGGCGGGGGACTAGCCAACAAGAGACCCAGTACTTC	CASSYRRGTSQQETQYF
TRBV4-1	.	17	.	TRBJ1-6	TGCGCCAGCAGAACCGGGACACAGAGCTCCTATAATTCACCCCTCCACTTT	CASRTGTQSSYNSPLHF
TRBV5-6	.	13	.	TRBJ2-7	TGTGCCAGCAGCTTATTCAGCTCCTACGAGCAGTACTTC	CASSLFSSYEQYF
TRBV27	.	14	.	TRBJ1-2	TGTGCCAGCAGTCGATTACAAGCTAACTATGGCTACACCTTC	CASSRLQANYGYTF
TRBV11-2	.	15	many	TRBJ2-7	TGTGCCAGCAGCTTAGCTTCGCGACCGGGTTACGAGCAGTACTTC	CASSLASRPGYEQYF
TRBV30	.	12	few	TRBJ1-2	TGTGCCTGGTTCAGGGGTCTCTATGGCTACACCTTC	CAWFRGLYGYTF
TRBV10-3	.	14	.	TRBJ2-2	TGTGCCATCAGGCGGGGGCAGAACACCGGGGAGCTGTTTTTT	CAIRRGQNTGELFF
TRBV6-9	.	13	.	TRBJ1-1	TGTGCCAGCAGTTACCCGGGTTCCTTTGAAGCTTTCTTT	CASSYPGSFEAFF
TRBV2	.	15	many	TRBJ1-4	TGTGCCAGCAGTGTGGGGGCAGGGGCTAATGAAAAACTGTTTTTT	CASSVGAGANEKLFF
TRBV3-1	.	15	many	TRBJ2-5	TGTGCCAGCAGCCAAGATCCGTACACTCAAGAGACCCAGTACTTC	CASSQDPYTQETQYF
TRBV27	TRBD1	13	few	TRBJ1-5	TGTGCCAGCAGTCGGACAGGGACTCAGCCCCAGCATTTT	CASSRTGTQPQHF
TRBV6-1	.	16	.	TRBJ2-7	TGTGCCAGCAGTTACCCTCACGGGAGAGCCTCCTACGAGCAGTACTTC	CASSYPHGRASYEQYF
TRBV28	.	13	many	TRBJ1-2	TGTGCCAGCAGTTTAGGGGGTAGGAATGGCTACACCTTC	CASSLGGRNGYTF
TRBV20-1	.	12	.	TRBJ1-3	TGCAGTGCTAGTGGGGTGGGGGACACCATATATTTT	CSASGVGDTIYF
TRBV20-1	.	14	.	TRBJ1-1	TGCAGTGCTAGGGGGAGTAATCTGAACACTGAAGCTTTCTTT	CSARGSNLNTEAFF
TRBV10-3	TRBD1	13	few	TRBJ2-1	TGTGCCAGCACAGGGGGCGCTGGGGACGAGCAGTTCTTC	CASTGGAGDEQFF
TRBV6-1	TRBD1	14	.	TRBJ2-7	TGTGCCAGCAGCACCCAGGGGACAGGGTGGGAGCAGTACTTC	CASSTQGTGWEQYF
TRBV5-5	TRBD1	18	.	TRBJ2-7	TGTGCCAGCAGCTTACTCCCGGGGGAAGGACAGGGTAGTTACGAGCAGTACTTC	CASSLLPGEGQGSYEQYF
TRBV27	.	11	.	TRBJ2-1	TGTGCCAGCACCCACCTTTATGAGCAGTTCTTC	CASTHLYEQFF
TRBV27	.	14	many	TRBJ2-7	TGTGCCAGCAGCCCCGCCGGGACGGTGTACGAGCAGTACTTC	CASSPAGTVYEQYF